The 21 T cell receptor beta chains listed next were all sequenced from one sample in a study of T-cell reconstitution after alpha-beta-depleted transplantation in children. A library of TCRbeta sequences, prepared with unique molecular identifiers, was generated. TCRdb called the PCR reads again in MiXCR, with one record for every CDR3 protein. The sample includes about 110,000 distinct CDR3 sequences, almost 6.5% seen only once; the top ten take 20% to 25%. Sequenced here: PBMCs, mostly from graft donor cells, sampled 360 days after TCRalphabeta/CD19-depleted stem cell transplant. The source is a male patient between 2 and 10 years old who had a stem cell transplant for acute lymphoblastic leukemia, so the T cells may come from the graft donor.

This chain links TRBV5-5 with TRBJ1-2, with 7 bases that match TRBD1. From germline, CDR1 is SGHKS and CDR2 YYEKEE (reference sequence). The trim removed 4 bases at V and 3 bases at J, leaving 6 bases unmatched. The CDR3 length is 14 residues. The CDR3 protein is CASSTNRGHYGYTF. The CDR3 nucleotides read TGTGCCAGCAGCACCAACAGGGGCCACTATGGCTACACCTTC.

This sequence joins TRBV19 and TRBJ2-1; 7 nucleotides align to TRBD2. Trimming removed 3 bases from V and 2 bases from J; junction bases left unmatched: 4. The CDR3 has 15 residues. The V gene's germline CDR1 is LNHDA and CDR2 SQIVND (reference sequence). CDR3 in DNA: TGTGCCAGTAGTATCGGCGGGAGTCCCTACAATGAGCAGTTCTTC. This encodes CASSIGGSPYNEQFF.

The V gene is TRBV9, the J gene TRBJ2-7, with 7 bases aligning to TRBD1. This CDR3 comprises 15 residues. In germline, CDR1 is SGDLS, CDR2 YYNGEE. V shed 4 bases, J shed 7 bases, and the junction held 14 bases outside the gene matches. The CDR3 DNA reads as TGTGCCAGCAGCCCCCGGGACAGACGGACCAGGGAGCAGTACTTC. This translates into CASSPRDRRTREQYF.

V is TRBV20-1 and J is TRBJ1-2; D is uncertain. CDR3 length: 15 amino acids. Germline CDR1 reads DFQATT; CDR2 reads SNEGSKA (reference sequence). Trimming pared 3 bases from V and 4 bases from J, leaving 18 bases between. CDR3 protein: CSASPLEVAGYGYTF. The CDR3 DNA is TGCAGTGCTAGCCCTCTCGAGGTGGCCGGCTATGGCTACACCTTC.

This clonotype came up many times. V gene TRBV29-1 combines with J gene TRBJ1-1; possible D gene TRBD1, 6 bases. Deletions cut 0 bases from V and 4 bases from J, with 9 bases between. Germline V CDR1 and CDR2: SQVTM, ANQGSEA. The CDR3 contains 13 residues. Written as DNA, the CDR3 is TGCAGCGTTGAAGACGGGGGCGGCACTGAAGCTTTCTTT. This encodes CSVEDGGGTEAFF. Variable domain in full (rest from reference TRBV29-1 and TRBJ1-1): SAVISQKPSRDICQRGTSLTIQCQVDSQVTMMFWYRQQPGQSLTLIATANQGSEATYESGFVIDKFPISRPNLTFSTLTVSNMSPEDSSIYLCSVEDGGGTEAFFGQGTRLTVV.

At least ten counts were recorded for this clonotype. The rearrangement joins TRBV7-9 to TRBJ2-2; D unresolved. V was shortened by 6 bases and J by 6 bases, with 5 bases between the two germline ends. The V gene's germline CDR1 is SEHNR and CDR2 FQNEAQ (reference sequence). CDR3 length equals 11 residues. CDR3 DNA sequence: TGTGCCAGCAGGGCGCCCGGGGAGCTGTTTTTT. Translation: CASRAPGELFF.

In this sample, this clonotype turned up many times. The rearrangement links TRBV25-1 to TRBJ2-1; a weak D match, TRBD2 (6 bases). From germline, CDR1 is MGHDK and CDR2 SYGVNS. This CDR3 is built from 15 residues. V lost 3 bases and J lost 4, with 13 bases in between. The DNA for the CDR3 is TGTGCCAGCAGTGACGTGGGACTTTGGTACAATGAGCAGTTCTTC. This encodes CASSDVGLWYNEQFF.

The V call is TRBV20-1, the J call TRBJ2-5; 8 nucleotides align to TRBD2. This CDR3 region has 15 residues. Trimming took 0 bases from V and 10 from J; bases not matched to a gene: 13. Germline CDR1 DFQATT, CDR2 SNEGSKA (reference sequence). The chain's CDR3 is CSARDRGGLHRDQYF. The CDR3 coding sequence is TGCAGTGCTAGAGATCGGGGGGGCCTCCATCGAGACCAGTACTTC.

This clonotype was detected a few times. CDR3 loop: CASSLLGGREQYF. CDR3 in DNA: TGTGCCAGCAGCTTATTAGGGGGTCGAGAGCAGTACTTC. The J gene is TRBJ2-7, the V gene TRBV7-8, with D tentatively TRBD1 (6 bases). Germline V gene data show CDR1 as SGHVS and CDR2 as FQNEAQ. The ends were cut back, 2 bases at V and 7 bases at J, with 12 bases in the middle. This CDR3 has 13 residues.

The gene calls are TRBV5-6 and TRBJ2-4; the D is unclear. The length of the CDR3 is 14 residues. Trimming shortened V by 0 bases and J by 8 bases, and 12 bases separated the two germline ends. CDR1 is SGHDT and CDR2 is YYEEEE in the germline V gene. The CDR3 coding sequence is TGTGCCAGCAGCTTGGTCGGGCATTCGGACATTCAGTACTTC. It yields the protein CASSLVGHSDIQYF.

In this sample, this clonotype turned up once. The CDR3 sequence: CAWSVRDRAGQPQHF. The CDR3 bases are TGTGCCTGGAGTGTACGGGACAGGGCTGGTCAGCCCCAGCATTTT. The chain has TRBV30 and TRBJ1-5, with TRBD1 matching over 9 bases. The germline V gene encodes CDR1 GTSNPN and CDR2 SVGIG (reference sequence). The CDR3 has 15 residues. The trim removed 0 bases at V and 6 bases at J, leaving 6 bases unmatched.

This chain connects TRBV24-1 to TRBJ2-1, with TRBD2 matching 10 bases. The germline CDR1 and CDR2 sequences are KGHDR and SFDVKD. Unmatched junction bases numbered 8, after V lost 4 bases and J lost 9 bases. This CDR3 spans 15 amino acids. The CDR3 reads CATSEHSGRRGEQFF. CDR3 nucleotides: TGTGCCACCAGTGAGCATAGCGGGAGGCGCGGTGAGCAGTTCTTC.

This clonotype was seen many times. The CDR3 is CASSEYPFTEAFF. The CDR3 DNA reads TGTGCCAGCAGTGAATACCCATTCACTGAAGCTTTCTTT. This chain links TRBV6-4 with TRBJ1-1; D uncertain. Germline values: CDR1 MRHNA, CDR2 SNTAGT. The CDR3 contains 13 residues. Trimming removed 3 bases at V and 4 bases at J, with 9 bases between.

This CDR3 is CASSFGGRETQYF. As DNA, the CDR3 is TGTGCCAGCAGTTTTGGGGGTCGGGAGACCCAGTACTTC. The J gene is TRBJ2-5, the V gene TRBV28; possibly TRBD1 or TRBD2 for D (5 bases each). This CDR3 region has 13 residues. Germline CDR1 MDHEN, CDR2 SYDVKM. The ends were cut back, 3 bases at V and 5 bases at J, with 10 bases in the middle.

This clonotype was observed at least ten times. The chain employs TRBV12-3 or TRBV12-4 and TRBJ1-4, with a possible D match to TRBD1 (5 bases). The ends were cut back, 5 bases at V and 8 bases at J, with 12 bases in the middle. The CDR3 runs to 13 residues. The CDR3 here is CASSTRAGEKLFF. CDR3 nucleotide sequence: TGTGCCAGCAGTACCAGGGCGGGGGAAAAACTGTTTTTT.

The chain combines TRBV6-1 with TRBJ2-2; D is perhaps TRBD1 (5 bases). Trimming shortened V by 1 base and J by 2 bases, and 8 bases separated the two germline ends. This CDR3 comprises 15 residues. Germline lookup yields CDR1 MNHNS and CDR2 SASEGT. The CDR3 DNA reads TGTGCCAGCAGTGAAGTACAGGTTAACACCGGGGAGCTGTTTTTT. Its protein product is CASSEVQVNTGELFF.

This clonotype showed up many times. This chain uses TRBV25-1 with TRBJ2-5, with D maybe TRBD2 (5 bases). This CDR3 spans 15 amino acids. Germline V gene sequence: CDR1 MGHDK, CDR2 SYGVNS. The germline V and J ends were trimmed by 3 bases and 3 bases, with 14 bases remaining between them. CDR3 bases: TGTGCCAGCAGTGACCGGGTTGCGCGGGAAGAGACCCAGTACTTC. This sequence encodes CASSDRVAREETQYF.

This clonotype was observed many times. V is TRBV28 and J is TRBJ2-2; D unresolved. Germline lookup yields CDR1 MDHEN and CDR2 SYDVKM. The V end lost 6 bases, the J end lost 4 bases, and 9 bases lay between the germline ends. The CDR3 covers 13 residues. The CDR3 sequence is CASSSVVTGELFF. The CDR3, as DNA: TGTGCCAGCAGCTCAGTAGTCACCGGGGAGCTGTTTTTT.

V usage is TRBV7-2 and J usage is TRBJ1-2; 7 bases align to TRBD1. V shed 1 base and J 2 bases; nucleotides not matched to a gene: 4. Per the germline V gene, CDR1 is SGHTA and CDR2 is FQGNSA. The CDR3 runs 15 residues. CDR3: CASSLVTGDNYGYTF. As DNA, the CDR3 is TGTGCCAGCAGCTTAGTAACAGGGGACAACTATGGCTACACCTTC.

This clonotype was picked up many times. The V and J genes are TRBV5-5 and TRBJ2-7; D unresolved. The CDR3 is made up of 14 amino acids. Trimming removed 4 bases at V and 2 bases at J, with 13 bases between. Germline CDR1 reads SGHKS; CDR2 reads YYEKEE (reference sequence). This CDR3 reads CASSVDGVPYEQYF. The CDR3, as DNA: TGTGCCAGCAGCGTGGACGGTGTTCCCTACGAGCAGTACTTC.

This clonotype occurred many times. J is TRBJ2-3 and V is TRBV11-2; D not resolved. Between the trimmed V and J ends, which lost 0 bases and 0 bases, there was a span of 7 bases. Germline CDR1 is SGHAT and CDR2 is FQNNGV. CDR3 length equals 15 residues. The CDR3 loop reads CASSLEVGSTDTQYF. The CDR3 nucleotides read TGTGCCAGCAGCTTAGAAGTCGGTAGCACAGATACGCAGTATTTT.